This passage covers 19 T cell receptor beta chains from one sample sequenced in a study of T cell clonality in common variable immunodeficiency (dated by TCRdb to the mid-2010s). Broader findings and caveats from the paper: Reportedly, TCRbeta sequences from CVID had fewer deletions and N-nucleotide insertions, and highly modified clones with 13 or more V deletions were absent from CVID.

Library generation was performed with the immunoSEQ multiplex PCR assay. TCRdb re-hosts the immuneACCESS table, in-frame sequences only. Its copies lack some clones; in the studies checked, an unresolved V gene accounts for under half of them, and the cause for the rest is not known. The sample counts about 28,000 clones, each observed more than once. The ten largest clonotypes hold roughly 3.2% of the sample. No antigen is known for these receptors. What was sequenced was peripheral blood mononuclear cells. The receptors shown here come from a human donor with common variable immunodeficiency.

This clone was seen many times. The read halts 3 residues ahead of the CDR3 end, with the missing end drawn from the germline J gene. The J gene is TRBJ1-4, the V gene TRBV28, with D unclear. The germline V gene encodes CDR1 MDHEN and CDR2 SYDVKM. Between the trimmed V and J ends, which lost 7 bases and 5 bases, there was a span of 8 bases. The CDR3 consists of 12 residues. CDR3 region: CASTRGNEKLFF. CDR3 DNA (partial): TGTGCCAGCACACGCGGGAATGAAAAA.

This clone was counted only a few times. The CDR3 end lies 3 residues beyond the end of the read and is filled in from the germline J gene. The rearrangement links TRBV7-6 to TRBJ2-7; a weak D match, TRBD2 (7 bases). Germline V lookup: CDR1 SGHVS, CDR2 FNYEAQ. The CDR3 consists of 15 residues. V was shortened by 0 bases and J by 2 bases, with 11 bases between the two germline ends. The CDR3 region is CASSLARGLTYEQYF. CDR3 DNA (partial): TGTGCCAGCAGCTTAGCGCGGGGGCTCACCTACGAG.

This clone has a count of ten or more. The read ends 3 residues before the CDR3 terminus; that terminus is restored from the germline J gene. V usage is TRBV7-9 and J usage is TRBJ2-5; D is possibly TRBD1 (5 bases). Germline lookup yields CDR1 SEHNR and CDR2 FQNEAQ (reference sequence). V lost 2 bases, J lost 5 bases, and 12 bases lay in between. The length of the CDR3 is 14 residues. The CDR3 here is CASSLIRVGETQYF. The CDR3 DNA, read in part, is TGTGCCAGCAGCTTAATCAGGGTTGGGGAGACC. Supplemented by reference TRBV7-9 and TRBJ2-5, the full variable domain reads DTGVSQNPRHKITKRGQNVTFRCDPISEHNRLYWYRQTLGQGPEFLTYFQNEAQLEKSRLLSDRFSAERPKGSFSTLEIQRTEQGDSAMYLCASSLIRVGETQYFGPGTRLLVL.

This clone was counted at least ten times. The read falls 3 residues short of the CDR3 end, and the missing part is taken from the germline J gene. The same CDR3 is also encoded by other DNA sequences in this sample. The V call is TRBV19, the J call TRBJ1-1, with 8 nucleotides matching TRBD1. Germline loops: CDR1 LNHDA, CDR2 SQIVND (reference sequence). There are 14 residues in the CDR3. CDR3 sequence reads: CASSSGTGSSGAFF. The CDR3 bases that were read are TGTGCCAGTAGTTCCGGGACAGGCTCTTCTGGG.

This clone was detected many times. The sequenced fragment ends 3 residues before the CDR3 boundary, so the rest is inferred from the germline J gene. The rearrangement uses TRBV20-1 and TRBJ2-7; TRBD2 matches 9 bases. This CDR3 is 14 amino acids long. V shed 0 bases, J shed 4 bases, and the junction held 4 bases outside the gene matches. The V gene's germline CDR1 is DFQATT and CDR2 SNEGSKA (reference sequence). The chain's CDR3 is CSARELAGRYEQYF. Partial CDR3 DNA: TGCAGTGCTAGAGAGCTAGCGGGGAGATACGAG.

Ten or more counts support this clone. Read data end 3 residues before the CDR3 end; the end is taken from the germline J gene. This same CDR3 is encoded by further DNA sequences in the sample. The genes are TRBV19 and TRBJ2-7; 11 positions match TRBD2. Germline V gene data show CDR1 as LNHDA and CDR2 as SQIVND (reference sequence). CDR3 length equals 15 residues. V trimming: 5 bases; J trimming: 4 bases; junction bases outside the gene matches: 7. The CDR3 DNA, read in part, is TGTGCCAGTAGTCCTGGGACTAGCGGAACGTACGAG. Amino acids: CASSPGTSGTYE. From start to end, the CDR3 is CASSPGTSGTYEQYF.

At least ten counts were recorded for this clone. Sequencing ends 3 residues short of the CDR3 end; the germline J gene provides the rest. The V call is TRBV7-9, the J call TRBJ1-4, with 7 bases aligning to TRBD1. The germline V gene has CDR1 SEHNR and CDR2 FQNEAQ (reference sequence). V gave up 6 bases and J gave up 5 bases; unmatched junction bases: 9. The CDR3 loop spans 15 amino acids. CDR3 DNA (partial): TGTGCCAGCAGTAAAGCGACAGGGAAGAATGAAAAA. Amino acids: CASSKATGKNEK. The entire CDR3 sequence reads CASSKATGKNEKLFF.

This clone has a count of ten or more. The read falls 3 residues short of the CDR3 end, and the missing part is taken from the germline J gene. The J gene is TRBJ1-1, the V gene TRBV19; D perhaps matches TRBD1 (5 bases). Looked up from germline, CDR1 is LNHDA and CDR2 is SQIVND (reference sequence). The CDR3 has 12 amino acids. The CDR3 protein is CASSGRAIQAFF. The DNA read from the CDR3 is TGTGCCAGTAGTGGCAGGGCTATTCAG. Variable domain in full (rest from reference TRBV19 and TRBJ1-1): DGGITQSPKYLFRKEGQNVTLSCEQNLNHDAMYWYRQDPGQGLRLIYYSQIVNDFQKGDIAEGYSVSREKKESFPLTVTSAQKNPTAFYLCASSGRAIQAFFGQGTRLTVV.

Comment on this clone: The read ends 3 residues shy of where the CDR3 ends; the end is completed using the germline J gene. The rearrangement joins TRBV11-1 to TRBJ2-1; 11 bases are a match to TRBD1. Germline CDR1 SGHAT, CDR2 FQDESV (reference sequence). V gave up 5 bases and J gave up 7 bases; unmatched junction bases: 7. CDR3 length: 15 residues. CDR3 region: CASSPPDRGLNEQFF. Incomplete CDR3 DNA: TGTGCCAGCAGCCCTCCGGACAGGGGGCTGAATGAG.

A remark on this clone: The read terminates 3 residues before the CDR3 end, so the remaining end is supplied by the germline J gene. The gene calls are TRBV30 and TRBJ2-2; D ambiguous. The CDR3 runs to 16 residues. Germline V lookup: CDR1 GTSNPN, CDR2 SVGIG (reference sequence). V was cut by 0 bases and J by 0 bases, with 11 bases left in between. The CDR3 here is CAWSVLRLANTGELFF. CDR3 bases read: TGTGCCTGGAGTGTCTTGAGACTTGCGAACACCGGGGAG.

This clone has ten or more counts. The germline gene is not matched at one end of the junction; a read error may be the cause. From the germline J gene comes the end of the CDR3, since the read stops 3 residues before it. The chain carries TRBV19 and TRBJ2-2; the match to TRBD1 covers 10 bases. The germline gives CDR1 LNHDA, CDR2 SQIVND (reference sequence). The CDR3 consists of 14 residues. The CDR3 protein is CAIGGQGNAGELFF. CDR3 DNA, as far as it was read: TGTGCCATCGGGGGACAGGGGAACGCCGGGGAG.

Ten or more counts support this clone. The sequence runs out 3 residues before the end of the CDR3; the remainder is reconstructed from the germline J gene. V and J are TRBV30 and TRBJ1-1; TRBD1 matches 9 bases. Germline assignment: CDR1 GTSNPN and CDR2 SVGIG (reference sequence). This CDR3 region has 16 residues. Losses at the gene ends were 6 bases for V and 0 bases for J; bases not matched to a gene: 11. The DNA read from the CDR3 is TGTGCCTGTGGGACAGGGCCCCTAACTATGAACACTGAA. Encoded protein: CACGTGPLTMNTE. The whole CDR3 is CACGTGPLTMNTEAFF.

This clone was seen many times. The CDR3 end falls 3 residues outside the read, so it is completed with the germline J gene. The V and J genes are TRBV20-1 and TRBJ2-1; D is unclear. This CDR3 contains 15 residues. CDR1 is DFQATT, CDR2 SNEGSKA, per germline (reference sequence). The V gene lost 3 bases and the J gene lost 0 bases, with 12 bases spanning the gap. CDR3 sequence reads: CSASSVVLSYNEQFF. CDR3 DNA (partial): TGCAGTGCTAGCAGCGTCGTACTCTCCTACAATGAG.

As for this clone: The sequenced fragment ends 3 residues before the CDR3 boundary, so the rest is inferred from the germline J gene. This chain joins TRBV18 and TRBJ2-3, with D hard to call. The CDR3 has 14 residues. V was cut by 1 base and J by 4 bases, with 9 bases left in between. Germline lookup yields CDR1 KGHSH and CDR2 LQKENI. CDR3 protein: CASSPLSTPDTQYF. The sequenced CDR3 bases are TGTGCCAGCTCACCACTGTCAACACCAGATACG. Variable domain in full (rest from reference TRBV18 and TRBJ2-3): NAGVMQNPRHLVRRRGQEARLRCSPMKGHSHVYWYRQLPEEGLKFMVYLQKENIIDESGMPKERFSAEFPKEGPSILRIQQVVRGDSAAYFCASSPLSTPDTQYFGPGTRLTVL.

This clone was seen only a few times. The CDR3 is cut off 3 residues early in the read; its end comes from the germline J gene. This chain uses TRBV19 with TRBJ2-2; 10 positions match TRBD2. The CDR3 loop spans 15 amino acids. Germline V gene lookup returns CDR1 LNHDA and CDR2 SQIVND (reference sequence). Trimming took 7 bases from V and 5 from J; bases not matched to a gene: 7. The CDR3 reads CASTNIAGGTGELFF. The sequenced CDR3 bases are TGTGCCAGTACCAATATAGCGGGAGGAACCGGGGAG.

This clone showed up many times. The sequenced fragment ends 3 residues before the CDR3 boundary, so the rest is inferred from the germline J gene. The same CDR3 also results from other DNA sequences found in this sample. The chain carries TRBV20-1 and TRBJ2-7, with a tentative D call TRBD2 (5 bases). Germline CDR1 and CDR2: DFQATT and SNEGSKA (reference sequence). This CDR3 is built from 13 residues. Between the trimmed V and J ends, which lost 0 bases and 2 bases, there was a span of 8 bases. The CDR3 DNA, read in part, is TGCAGTGCTAGAGATCAACTAGCCTACGAG. Translating gives CSARDQLAYE. The CDR3, in full, reads CSARDQLAYEQYF.

This clone was seen only a few times. The CDR3 goes on 3 residues after the read ends, and that part is filled in from the germline J gene. This chain uses TRBV20-1 with TRBJ2-3; TRBD2 agrees at 13 bases. In germline, CDR1 is DFQATT, CDR2 SNEGSKA (reference sequence). The CDR3 runs 15 residues. Trimming removed 5 bases from V and 4 bases from J; junction bases left unmatched: 6. The CDR3 here is CSAQGLAGDPDTQYF. The DNA read from the CDR3 is TGCAGTGCTCAAGGACTAGCGGGAGATCCAGATACG.

This clone was found many times. The CDR3 is cut off 3 residues early in the read; its end comes from the germline J gene. The rearrangement uses TRBV18 and TRBJ1-1; the D is unclear. Germline V gene sequence: CDR1 KGHSH, CDR2 LQKENI. The CDR3 runs 12 residues. The CDR3 is CASSRPETEAFF. CDR3 DNA (partial): TGTGCCAGCTCACGGCCAGAAACCGAA. The full variable domain, its missing parts supplied by reference TRBV18 and TRBJ1-1, is NAGVMQNPRHLVRRRGQEARLRCSPMKGHSHVYWYRQLPEEGLKFMVYLQKENIIDESGMPKERFSAEFPKEGPSILRIQQVVRGDSAAYFCASSRPETEAFFGQGTRLTVV.

This clone was seen repeatedly, ten times or more. With the read ending 3 residues before the CDR3 end, the germline J gene is used to fill in that end. The chain links TRBV2 to TRBJ1-5; 8 positions match TRBD1. This CDR3 is 15 amino acids long. Germline values: CDR1 SNHLY, CDR2 FYNNEI. The ends lost 7 bases at V and 2 bases at J; junction bases unmatched: 7. CDR3 loop: CASTSDRVGNQPQHF. CDR3 DNA, as far as it was read: TGTGCCAGCACCTCGGACAGGGTGGGCAATCAGCCC.